The 10 T cell receptor beta chains below were found in one sample sequenced in a study of radiotherapy plus CTLA-4 blockade in lung cancer. Only in-frame clones appear in the TCRdb table, and some are missing; sequencing was by immunoSEQ multiplex PCR. The table has under 100,000 clones, over 80% seen once. The sample was peripheral blood, taken from a patient treated with radiotherapy plus ipilimumab. Receptors were obtained from a human donor with non-small cell lung cancer that progressed on radiotherapy plus ipilimumab.

J is TRBJ1-2 and V is TRBV6-4; a weak D match, TRBD1 (6 bases). The CDR3 extends over 13 amino acids. Trimming removed 5 bases at V and 6 bases at J, with 13 bases between. Germline loops: CDR1 MRHNA, CDR2 SNTAGT. In DNA, the CDR3 is TGTGCCAGCAGTCCCGGGCAGGGGCATGGCTACACCTTC. It specifies CASSPGQGHGYTF.

The chain combines TRBV2 with TRBJ2-5, with D possibly being TRBD1 (6 bases). V lost 5 bases and J 3 bases, leaving 13 bases between the germline ends. CDR1 is SNHLY and CDR2 is FYNNEI in the germline V gene. This CDR3 spans 14 amino acids. As DNA, the CDR3 is TGTGCCAGCAGTACGTGGACAGATAAAGAGACCCAGTACTTC. Protein product: CASSTWTDKETQYF. Filled out from reference TRBV2 and TRBJ2-5, the complete variable domain reads EPEVTQTPSHQVTQMGQEVILRCVPISNHLYFYWYRQILGQKVEFLVSFYNNEISEKSEIFDDQFSVERPDGSNFTLKIRSTKLEDSAMYFCASSTWTDKETQYFGPGTRLLVL.

The genes are TRBV9 and TRBJ2-7; 8 positions agree with TRBD1. The CDR3 runs 14 residues. Germline-derived CDR1 and CDR2 are SGDLS and YYNGEE. V trimming: 4 bases; J trimming: 3 bases; junction bases outside the gene matches: 6. The CDR3 region has the DNA TGTGCCAGCAGCTACCGGACAGGGAACTACGAGCAGTACTTC. It translates to CASSYRTGNYEQYF.

This chain joins TRBV4-3 and TRBJ2-7; D might be TRBD1 (6 bases). The CDR3 contains 16 residues. From germline, CDR1 is LGHNA and CDR2 YSLEER. V lost 1 base to trimming and J lost 3 bases, with 16 bases between them. The CDR3 sequence is CASSQGTGNMDYEQYF. Here the CDR3 DNA reads TGCGCCAGCAGCCAAGGAACAGGGAACATGGACTACGAGCAGTACTTC.

This sequence joins TRBV4-3 and TRBJ1-5; D gene unclear. The CDR3 contains 13 residues. The V end was cut by 0 bases, the J end by 5 bases, with 5 bases between. From germline, CDR1 is LGHNA and CDR2 YSLEER. CDR3 protein: CASSQDGDQPQHF. The DNA for the CDR3 is TGCGCCAGCAGCCAAGATGGGGATCAGCCCCAGCATTTT.

V usage is TRBV19 and J usage is TRBJ2-2; 7 positions match TRBD1. V was clipped by 6 bases and J by 4 bases; unmatched bases: 5. Germline loops: CDR1 LNHDA, CDR2 SQIVND (reference sequence). This CDR3 is built from 14 residues. The CDR3 spells CASRGGMGTGELFF. CDR3 in DNA: TGTGCCAGTAGAGGGGGCATGGGCACCGGGGAGCTGTTTTTT.

The chain uses TRBV6-5 and TRBJ1-6; 8 nucleotides align to TRBD1. Germline V gene lookup returns CDR1 MNHEY and CDR2 SVGAGI. Trimming removed 6 bases from V and 5 bases from J; junction bases left unmatched: 3. The length of the CDR3 is 14 residues. CDR3 in amino acids: CASRLDRDNSPLHF. The CDR3 DNA reads as TGTGCCAGCAGATTGGACAGGGATAATTCACCCCTCCACTTT.

V and J are TRBV5-6 and TRBJ2-5, with unresolved D. The CDR3 is 14 residues long. CDR1 is SGHDT and CDR2 is YYEEEE in the germline V gene. With 9 bases removed from V and 0 bases from J, the gap between germline ends came to 15 bases. In nucleotides, the CDR3 is TGTGCCATCCGTTACGTAGGGAACCAAGAGACCCAGTACTTC. Translating it yields CAIRYVGNQETQYF.

CDR3 nucleotide sequence: TGTGCCAGCAGCCAAGGTCGGGGCTACACCTTC. This encodes CASSQGRGYTF. The chain recombines TRBV4-2 with TRBJ1-2, with D hard to call. V was pared by 1 base and J by 8 bases, with 5 bases between. The germline CDR1 and CDR2 sequences are LGHNA and YNFKEQ. The CDR3 runs to 11 residues.

The rearrangement joins TRBV7-3 to TRBJ2-2; D uncertain. Germline CDR1 is SGHTA and CDR2 is FQGTGA. Trimming stripped 2 bases from V and 4 bases from J, with 5 bases between. The CDR3 has 13 residues. For the CDR3, the DNA is TGTGCCAGCAGCTTAGCGGTCACCGGGGAGCTGTTTTTT. This encodes CASSLAVTGELFF.